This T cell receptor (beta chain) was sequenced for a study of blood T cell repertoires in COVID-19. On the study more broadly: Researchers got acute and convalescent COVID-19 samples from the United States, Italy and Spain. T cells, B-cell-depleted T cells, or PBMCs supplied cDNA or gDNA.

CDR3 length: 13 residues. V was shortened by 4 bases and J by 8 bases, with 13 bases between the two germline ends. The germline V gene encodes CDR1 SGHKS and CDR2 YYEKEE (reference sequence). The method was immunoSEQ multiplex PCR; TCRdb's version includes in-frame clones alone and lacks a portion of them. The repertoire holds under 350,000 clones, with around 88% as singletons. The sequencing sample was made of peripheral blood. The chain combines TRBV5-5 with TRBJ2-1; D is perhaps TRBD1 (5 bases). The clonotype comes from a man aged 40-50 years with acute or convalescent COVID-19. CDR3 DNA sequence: TGTGCCAGCAGCCCCGCAAGGGGCGATGAGCAGTTCTTC. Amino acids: CASSPARGDEQFF.